Detailed here is one TCR beta chain. What it binds is unknown. The read terminates 3 residues ahead of where the CDR3 ends, so the germline J gene completes it. Only in-frame clones appear in the TCRdb table, and some are missing; sequencing was by immunoSEQ multiplex PCR. Its clone listing holds around 35,000 clones. This record belongs to a study of T cells in women clearing cervical HPV infection. On the study more broadly: Cases: HPV16-related CIN3 or worse on histology, a couple of invasive cancers. Controls gave blood once infection was undetectable; cases at lesion identification. Study findings and constraints: It is unknown whether associations predate infection; no effector/memory or HPV-specific sorting. A classifier using richness and V gene abundances reached an AUC of around 0.78.

CDR1 and CDR2 from the germline V gene are SNHLY and FYNNEI. The CDR3 covers 16 residues. V lost 4 bases to trimming and J lost 5 bases; unmatched junction nucleotides: 6. Sequenced sample: blood buffy coat. The V gene is TRBV2, the J gene TRBJ2-1; 12 positions agree with TRBD2. The TCR was taken from a woman aged 18 to 75 with a cervical HPV16 infection that either progressed to CIN3+ or cleared (not recorded which). CDR3 sequence reads: CASSALGLAGHNEQFF. CDR3 bases read: TGTGCCAGCAGTGCCCTGGGACTAGCGGGTCACAATGAG.